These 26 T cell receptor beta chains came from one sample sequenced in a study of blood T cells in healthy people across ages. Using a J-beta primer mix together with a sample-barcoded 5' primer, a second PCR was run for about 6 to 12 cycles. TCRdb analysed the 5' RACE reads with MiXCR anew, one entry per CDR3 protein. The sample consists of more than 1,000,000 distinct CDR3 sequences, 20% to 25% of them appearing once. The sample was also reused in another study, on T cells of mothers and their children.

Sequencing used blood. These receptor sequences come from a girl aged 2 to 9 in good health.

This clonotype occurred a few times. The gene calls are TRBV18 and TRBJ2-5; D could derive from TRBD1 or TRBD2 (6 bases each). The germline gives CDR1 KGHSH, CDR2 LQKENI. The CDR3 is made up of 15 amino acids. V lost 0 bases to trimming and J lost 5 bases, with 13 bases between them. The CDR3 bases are TGTGCCAGCTCACCACCGGGGCCGGGGGCGGAGACCCAGTACTTC. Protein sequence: CASSPPGPGAETQYF.

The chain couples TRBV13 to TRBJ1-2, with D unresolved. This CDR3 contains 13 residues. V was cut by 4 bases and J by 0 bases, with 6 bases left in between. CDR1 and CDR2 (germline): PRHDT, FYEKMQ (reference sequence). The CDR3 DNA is TGTGCCAGCAGCTGGGGTGCTAACTATGGCTACACCTTC. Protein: CASSWGANYGYTF.

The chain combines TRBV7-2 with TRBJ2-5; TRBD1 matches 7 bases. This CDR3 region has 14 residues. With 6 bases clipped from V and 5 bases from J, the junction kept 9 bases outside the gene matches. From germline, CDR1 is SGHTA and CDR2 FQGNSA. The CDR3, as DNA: TGTGCCAGCAGGGAGGAAGGGGGCGGGGAGACCCAGTACTTC. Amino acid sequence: CASREEGGGETQYF.

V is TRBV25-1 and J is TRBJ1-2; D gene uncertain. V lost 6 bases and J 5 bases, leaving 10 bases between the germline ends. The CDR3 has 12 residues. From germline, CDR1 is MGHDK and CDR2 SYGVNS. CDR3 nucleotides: TGTGCCAGCAGGCGACTGAGGTATGGCTACACCTTC. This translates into CASRRLRYGYTF.

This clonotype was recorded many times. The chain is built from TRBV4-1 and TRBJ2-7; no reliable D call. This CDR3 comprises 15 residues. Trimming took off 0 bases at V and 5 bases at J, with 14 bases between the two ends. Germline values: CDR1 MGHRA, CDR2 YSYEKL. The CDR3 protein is CASSQEKIAGNEQYF. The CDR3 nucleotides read TGCGCCAGCAGCCAAGAGAAGATAGCAGGAAACGAGCAGTACTTC.

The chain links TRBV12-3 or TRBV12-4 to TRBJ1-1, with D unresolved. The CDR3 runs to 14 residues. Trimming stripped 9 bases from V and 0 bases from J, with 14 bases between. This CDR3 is CASTKGLLNTEAFF. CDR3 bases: TGTGCCAGTACGAAGGGATTGTTGAACACTGAAGCTTTCTTT.

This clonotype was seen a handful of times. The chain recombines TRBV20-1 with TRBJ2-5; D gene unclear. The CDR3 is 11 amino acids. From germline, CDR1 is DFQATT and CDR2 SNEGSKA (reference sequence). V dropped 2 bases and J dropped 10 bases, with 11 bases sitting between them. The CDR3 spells CSARMWLGQYF. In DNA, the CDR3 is TGCAGTGCTAGAATGTGGTTAGGCCAGTACTTC.

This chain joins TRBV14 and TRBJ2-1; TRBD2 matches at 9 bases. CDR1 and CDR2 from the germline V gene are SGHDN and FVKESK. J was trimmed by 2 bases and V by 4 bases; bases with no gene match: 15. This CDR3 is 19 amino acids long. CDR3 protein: CASSPPGTSRGTTYNEQFF. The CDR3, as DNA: TGTGCCAGCAGCCCTCCGGGGACTAGCCGTGGAACAACCTACAATGAGCAGTTCTTC.

The CDR3, as DNA: TGTGCTAGTGGTTTGGTACCAAGCGAGCAGAGAGAGACCCAGTACTTC. Protein sequence: CASGLVPSEQRETQYF. The chain joins TRBV12-5 to TRBJ2-5; D remains ambiguous. The germline V gene encodes CDR1 LGHNT and CDR2 FRNRAP. V was clipped by 0 bases and J by 4 bases, with 15 bases between them. This CDR3 comprises 16 residues.

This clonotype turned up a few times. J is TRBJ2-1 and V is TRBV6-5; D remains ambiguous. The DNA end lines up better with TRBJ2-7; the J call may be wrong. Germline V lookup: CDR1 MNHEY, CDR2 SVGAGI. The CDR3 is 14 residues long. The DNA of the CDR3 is TGTGCCAGCAGTTACGACGCCTTCTCCTACGAGCAGTACTTC. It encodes CASSYDAFSYEQYF.

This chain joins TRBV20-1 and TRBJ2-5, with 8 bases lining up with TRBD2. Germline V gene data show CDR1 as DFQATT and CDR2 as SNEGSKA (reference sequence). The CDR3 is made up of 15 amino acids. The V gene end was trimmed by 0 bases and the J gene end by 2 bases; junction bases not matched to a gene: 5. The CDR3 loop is CSARDPAGGQETQYF. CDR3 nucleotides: TGCAGTGCTAGAGATCCCGCGGGGGGACAAGAGACCCAGTACTTC.

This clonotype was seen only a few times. The CDR3 DNA is TGCAGCGTTTGGGGCCCCCCTCCTTTGTCTGGGGCCAACGTCCTGACTTTC. This codes for CSVWGPPPLSGANVLTF. The chain has TRBV29-1 and TRBJ2-6, with D possibly matching TRBD1 (5 bases). V was shortened by 5 bases and J by 1 base, with 18 bases between the two germline ends. The CDR3 is 17 residues long. Germline V gene sequence: CDR1 SQVTM, CDR2 ANQGSEA.

CDR3: CASSPTGNPNYGYTF. CDR3 nucleotide sequence: TGTGCCAGCAGTCCGACAGGGAACCCTAACTATGGCTACACCTTC. The chain couples TRBV6-2 or TRBV6-3 to TRBJ1-2; 7 positions agree with TRBD1. The ends lost 5 bases at V and 0 bases at J; junction bases unmatched: 6. This CDR3 is 15 amino acids long. Germline V gene sequence: CDR1 MNHEY, CDR2 SVGEGT.

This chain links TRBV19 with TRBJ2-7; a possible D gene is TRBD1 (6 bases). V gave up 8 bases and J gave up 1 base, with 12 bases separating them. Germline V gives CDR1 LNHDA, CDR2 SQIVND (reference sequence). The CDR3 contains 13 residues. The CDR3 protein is CASLGTNSYEQYF. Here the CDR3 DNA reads TGTGCCAGTCTAGGGACAAATTCCTACGAGCAGTACTTC.

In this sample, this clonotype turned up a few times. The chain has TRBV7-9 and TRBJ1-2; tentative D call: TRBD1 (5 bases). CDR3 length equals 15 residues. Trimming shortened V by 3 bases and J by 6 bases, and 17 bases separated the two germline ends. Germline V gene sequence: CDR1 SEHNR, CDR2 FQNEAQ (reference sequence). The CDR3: CASSLTPREEDGYTF. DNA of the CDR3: TGTGCCAGCAGCTTGACTCCCAGGGAAGAGGATGGCTACACCTTC.

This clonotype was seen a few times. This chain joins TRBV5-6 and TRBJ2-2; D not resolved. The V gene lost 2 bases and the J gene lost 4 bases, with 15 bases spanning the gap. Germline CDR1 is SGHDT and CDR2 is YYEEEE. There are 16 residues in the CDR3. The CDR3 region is CASSLSATWSTGELFF. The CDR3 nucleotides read TGTGCCAGCAGCTTATCTGCAACCTGGAGCACCGGGGAGCTGTTTTTT. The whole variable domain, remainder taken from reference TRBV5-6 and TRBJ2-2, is DAGVTQSPTHLIKTRGQQVTLRCSPKSGHDTVSWYQQALGQGPQFIFQYYEEEERQRGNFPDRFSGHQFPNYSSELNVNALLLGDSALYLCASSLSATWSTGELFFGEGSRLTVL.

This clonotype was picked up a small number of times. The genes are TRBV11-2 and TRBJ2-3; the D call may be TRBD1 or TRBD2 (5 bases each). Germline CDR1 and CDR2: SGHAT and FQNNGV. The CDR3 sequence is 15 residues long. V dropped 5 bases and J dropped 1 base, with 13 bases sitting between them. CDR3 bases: TGTGCCAGCAGCGCCGGGACGGCGCGCACAGATACGCAGTATTTT. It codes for CASSAGTARTDTQYF.

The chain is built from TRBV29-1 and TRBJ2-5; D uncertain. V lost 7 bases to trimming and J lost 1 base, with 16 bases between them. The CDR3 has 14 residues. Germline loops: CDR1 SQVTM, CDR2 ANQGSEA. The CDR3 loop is CSANGQTLQETQYF. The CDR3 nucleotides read TGCAGCGCCAACGGTCAGACTCTCCAAGAGACCCAGTACTTC.

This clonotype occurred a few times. The CDR3 loop is CASSQLWTRIETQYF. As DNA, the CDR3 is TGTGCCAGCAGTCAGCTTTGGACCCGTATAGAGACCCAGTACTTC. J is TRBJ2-5 and V is TRBV28; D gene ambiguous. Trimming removed 5 bases from V and 4 bases from J, with 17 bases in between. The CDR3 spans 15 residues. Germline lookup yields CDR1 MDHEN and CDR2 SYDVKM.

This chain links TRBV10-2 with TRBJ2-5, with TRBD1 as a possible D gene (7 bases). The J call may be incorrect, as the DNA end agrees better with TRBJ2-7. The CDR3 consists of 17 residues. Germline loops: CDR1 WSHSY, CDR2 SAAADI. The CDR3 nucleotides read TGCGCCAGCACTACCCTAACAGGGGAAATGGGGGGATACGAGCAGTACTTC. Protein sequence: CASTTLTGEMGGYEQYF.

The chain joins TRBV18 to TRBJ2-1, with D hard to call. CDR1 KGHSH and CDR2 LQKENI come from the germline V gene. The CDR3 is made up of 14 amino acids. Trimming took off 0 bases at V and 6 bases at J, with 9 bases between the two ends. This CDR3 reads CASSPPKRINEQFF. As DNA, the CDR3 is TGTGCCAGCTCACCACCGAAAAGGATCAATGAGCAGTTCTTC.

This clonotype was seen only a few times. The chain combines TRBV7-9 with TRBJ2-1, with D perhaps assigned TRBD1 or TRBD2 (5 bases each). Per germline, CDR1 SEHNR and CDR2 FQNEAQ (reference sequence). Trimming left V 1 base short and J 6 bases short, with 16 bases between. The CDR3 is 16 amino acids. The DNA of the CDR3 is TGTGCCAGCAGCTTAGGGCAGGGAGAGTTTGGCAATGAGCAGTTCTTC. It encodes CASSLGQGEFGNEQFF.

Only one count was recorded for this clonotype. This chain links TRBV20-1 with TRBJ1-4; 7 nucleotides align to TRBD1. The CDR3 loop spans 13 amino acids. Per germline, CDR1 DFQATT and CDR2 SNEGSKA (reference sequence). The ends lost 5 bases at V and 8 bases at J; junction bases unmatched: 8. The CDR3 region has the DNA TGCAGTGCTGTCAGGGGGAGTGACGAAAAACTGTTTTTT. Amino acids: CSAVRGSDEKLFF.

DNA of the CDR3: TGTGCTAGTGGCCCAACTAAGAGGGACACTGAAGCTTTCTTT. Its translation: CASGPTKRDTEAFF. The rearrangement uses TRBV12-5 and TRBJ1-1, with D unclear. CDR1 is LGHNT, CDR2 FRNRAP, per germline. This CDR3 is 14 amino acids long. V shed 6 bases and J shed 3 bases, with 14 bases lying between them.

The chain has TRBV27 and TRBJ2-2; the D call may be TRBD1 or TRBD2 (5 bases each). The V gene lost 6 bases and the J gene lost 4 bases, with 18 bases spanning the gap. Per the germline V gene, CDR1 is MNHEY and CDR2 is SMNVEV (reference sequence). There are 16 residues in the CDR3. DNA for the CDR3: TGTGCCAGCAGCCCTATTGGGGGTAGGAGCACCGGGGAGCTGTTTTTT. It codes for CASSPIGGRSTGELFF.

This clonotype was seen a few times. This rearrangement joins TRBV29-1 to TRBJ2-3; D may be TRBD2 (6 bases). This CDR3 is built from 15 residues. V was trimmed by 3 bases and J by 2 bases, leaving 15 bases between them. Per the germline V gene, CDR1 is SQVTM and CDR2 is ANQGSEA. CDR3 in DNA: TGCAGCGTTGAGGGTCATGGGGGACTCACAGATACGCAGTATTTT. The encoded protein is CSVEGHGGLTDTQYF.